This T cell receptor (beta chain) was recorded in a study of T cell responses to AZD1222 COVID-19 vaccine. Turning to the study itself: Researchers grouped second doses given at about 4 or about 12 weeks into one pool.

Only in-frame clones appear in the TCRdb table, and some are missing; sequencing was by immunoSEQ multiplex PCR. This table has about 150,000 clones, 75% to 95% appearing once. Regarding the study as a whole: Repertoire sampling happened only post peak T cell response. The number of AZD1222 recipients seropositive at baseline was only 5 to 7. Of spike-specific TCRs, nearly half reportedly target regions left unmutated in variants.

Trimming pared 4 bases from V and 1 base from J, leaving 8 bases between. The CDR3 is made up of 13 amino acids. The germline gives CDR1 SQVTM, CDR2 ANQGSEA. As concerns this clone: The antigen is unknown.

The chain carries TRBV29-1 and TRBJ1-5; D perhaps matches TRBD1 (6 bases). The clonotype originates from an adult in good health. This specimen was peripheral blood, taken on day 0 of AZD1222 vaccination. CDR3 nucleotides: TGCAGCGTTGTCCAGGGGAGCAATCAGCCCCAGCATTTT. Translating gives CSVVQGSNQPQHF.